What follows are 29 T cell receptor beta chains derived from one specimen sequenced in a study of shared clonotypes between healthy human individuals. Method: immunoSEQ multiplex PCR; TCRdb's copy keeps in-frame clones and lacks some. The table records approximately 500,000 clones, 65% to 85% of them present only once. The sequenced material came from PBMCs. These receptors all come from a woman aged 40 to 55 in good health. Some clones in this sample may be carry-over from other donors' samples.

This clone was recorded only once. The chain couples TRBV11-2 to TRBJ1-1, with a weak D call TRBD1 (5 bases). Between the trimmed V and J ends, which lost 1 base and 4 bases, there was a span of 13 bases. The V gene's germline CDR1 is SGHAT and CDR2 FQNNGV. This CDR3 is 15 amino acids long. In nucleotides, the CDR3 is TGTGCCAGCAGCTTAGTTGCAGGGCTAGGCACTGAAGCTTTCTTT. This sequence encodes CASSLVAGLGTEAFF. Filled out from reference TRBV11-2 and TRBJ1-1, the complete variable domain reads EAGVAQSPRYKIIEKRQSVAFWCNPISGHATLYWYQQILGQGPKLLIQFQNNGVVDDSQLPKDRFSAERLKGVDSTLKIQPAKLEDSAVYLCASSLVAGLGTEAFFGQGTRLTVV.

The V gene is TRBV29-1, the J gene TRBJ2-1, with D hard to call. V was pared by 1 base and J by 7 bases, with 8 bases between. The CDR3 consists of 12 residues. Germline CDR1 SQVTM, CDR2 ANQGSEA. CDR3 sequence (DNA): TGCAGCGTTGAAGTGGTGAGTAATGAGCAGTTCTTC. Translating it yields CSVEVVSNEQFF.

The chain recombines TRBV2 with TRBJ2-5; 7 nucleotides line up with TRBD2. The germline V gene has CDR1 SNHLY and CDR2 FYNNEI. There are 13 residues in the CDR3. V lost 5 bases and J lost 5; bases outside the gene matches: 5. The CDR3 here is CASSPRGGETQYF. DNA for the CDR3: TGTGCCAGCAGTCCGCGGGGAGGGGAGACCCAGTACTTC.

The rearrangement links TRBV5-1 to TRBJ2-7; 8 bases are a match to TRBD1. The CDR3 is made up of 14 amino acids. Per the germline V gene, CDR1 is SGHRS and CDR2 is YFSETQ. V lost 3 bases and J lost 6; bases outside the gene matches: 8. The CDR3 region has the DNA TGCGCCAGCAGCTGGGGGACAGGCGCGGTCGAGCAGTACTTC. Translating gives CASSWGTGAVEQYF.

V and J are TRBV28 and TRBJ2-5; maybe TRBD1 (6 bases). The tail of the sequence fits TRBJ2-7 better, so the J call may be wrong. The germline V gene has CDR1 MDHEN and CDR2 SYDVKM. The CDR3 is 14 residues long. The CDR3 region is CASSFRGGGHEQYF. CDR3 coding DNA: TGTGCCAGCAGTTTTAGGGGTGGGGGCCACGAGCAGTACTTC.

The chain uses TRBV19 and TRBJ1-1; 8 bases are a match to TRBD1. V lost 4 bases and J lost 5; bases outside the gene matches: 12. CDR1 and CDR2 (germline): LNHDA, SQIVND (reference sequence). The CDR3 contains 16 residues. The CDR3: CASSTHPRTGRTEAFF. CDR3 sequence (DNA): TGTGCCAGTAGTACCCACCCTCGGACAGGGAGGACTGAAGCTTTCTTT.

About this clone: A single base is all that separates this from a far larger clone, so a read error is likely. J is TRBJ2-7 and V is TRBV5-1; 7 positions agree with TRBD1. The germline V gene encodes CDR1 SGHRS and CDR2 YFSETQ. The CDR3 covers 13 residues. The CDR3 protein is CASSRDSAYGQYF. CDR3 bases: TGCGCCAGCAGCCGGGACAGCGCCTACGGGCAGTACTTC.

In its sample, this clone was seen a few times. J is TRBJ2-7 and V is TRBV2; TRBD1 matches 10 bases. The CDR3 loop spans 16 amino acids. With V trimmed by 6 bases and J by 4 bases, 12 bases remained unmatched. From germline, CDR1 is SNHLY and CDR2 FYNNEI. Here the CDR3 DNA reads TGTGCCAGCAGAGCAAGCCGGACAGGGGGAGTTTACGAGCAGTACTTC. Protein product: CASRASRTGGVYEQYF.

In regard to this clone: Given a far larger clone just one base away, this is likely a sequencing read error. The genes are TRBV6-5 and TRBJ1-4; 8 bases match TRBD1. From germline, CDR1 is MNHEY and CDR2 SVGAGI. J gave up 6 bases and V 6 bases, and 0 bases lay outside the gene matches. The CDR3 is 12 amino acids. This CDR3 is CASRTGDEKLFF. In nucleotides, the CDR3 is TGTGCCAGCAGGACAGGGGATGAAAAACTGTTTTTT.

In its sample, this clone was seen once. The gene calls are TRBV11-3 and TRBJ2-5; TRBD1 or TRBD2 may be the D gene (5 bases each). Germline-derived CDR1 and CDR2 are SGHNT and YENEEA. The CDR3 consists of 15 residues. The germline V and J ends were trimmed by 5 bases and 5 bases, with 18 bases remaining between them. The CDR3 nucleotides read TGTGCCAGCAGCCATCGGGACCCCGAATGGGAGACCCAGTACTTC. Translation gives CASSHRDPEWETQYF.

A few counts support this clone. Its ends do not fully match the called genes, so a read error is possible. This chain uses TRBV5-1 with TRBJ2-1, with 9 bases fitting TRBD2. The CDR3 totals 17 residues. Germline V CDR1 and CDR2: SGHRS, YFSETQ. Here the CDR3 DNA reads TGCGCCAGCAGCTTGGACGGTGCGGGAGGGCCCTACAATGAGCAGCTCTTC. This translates into CASSLDGAGGPYNEQLF.

In regard to this clone: Other DNA sequences in this specimen translate into the identical CDR3. The rearrangement joins TRBV18 to TRBJ1-3; D is possibly TRBD1 (5 bases). The V gene's germline CDR1 is KGHSH and CDR2 LQKENI. This CDR3 has 16 amino acids. Trimming took off 2 bases at V and 0 bases at J, with 11 bases between the two ends. The CDR3 nucleotides are TGTGCCAGCTCACCAGCAGGGCCAAGCTCTGGAAACACCATATATTTT. Amino acid sequence: CASSPAGPSSGNTIYF.

The V and J genes are TRBV7-9 and TRBJ2-5; no reliable D call. The V and J ends lost 5 bases and 3 bases respectively, with 10 bases between them. This CDR3 is built from 13 residues. Germline loops: CDR1 SEHNR, CDR2 FQNEAQ (reference sequence). The CDR3 spells CASSPRAEETQYF. CDR3 coding DNA: TGTGCCAGCAGCCCCCGGGCCGAAGAGACCCAGTACTTC.

This rearrangement joins TRBV7-2 to TRBJ2-3; D possibly corresponds to TRBD1 (6 bases). V lost 7 bases and J lost 0, with 14 bases in between. Germline values: CDR1 SGHTA, CDR2 FQGNSA. The CDR3 consists of 15 residues. This CDR3 reads CASTSEGVSTDTQYF. The CDR3 DNA follows: TGTGCCAGCACCTCCGAGGGGGTCAGCACAGATACGCAGTATTTT.

Notes on this clone: Only one base separates this from a far larger clonotype, so it likely reflects a read error. The chain carries TRBV30 and TRBJ1-4; D not resolved. The CDR3 totals 14 residues. CDR1 and CDR2 (germline): GTSNPN, SVGIG (reference sequence). The CDR3 region is CAWSVLQSNERLFF. DNA for the CDR3: TGTGCCTGGAGTGTACTACAGTCTAATGAAAGACTGTTTTTT.

This chain uses TRBV6-5 with TRBJ2-5; 8 bases align to TRBD2. The CDR3 is 14 amino acids. CDR1 and CDR2 from the germline V gene are MNHEY and SVGAGI. Losses at the gene ends were 10 bases for V and 2 bases for J; bases not matched to a gene: 9. The CDR3 spells CATCRGGAQETQYF. The CDR3 DNA sequence: TGTGCCACCTGCCGGGGGGGAGCTCAAGAGACCCAGTACTTC.

CDR3 coding DNA: TGTGCCAGTAGTATAGGGGAAGGATCTGCTGAAGCTTTCTTT. The encoded protein is CASSIGEGSAEAFF. This chain joins TRBV19 and TRBJ1-1; D call uncertain. Germline-derived CDR1 and CDR2 are LNHDA and SQIVND (reference sequence). Trimming took 1 base from V and 6 from J, leaving 12 bases between them. The CDR3 sequence is 14 residues long.

This clone came up many times. The genes are TRBV7-9 and TRBJ2-1; 11 bases fit TRBD1. Per germline, CDR1 SEHNR and CDR2 FQNEAQ (reference sequence). With V trimmed by 4 bases and J by 10 bases, 6 bases remained unmatched. The CDR3 covers 14 residues. Here the CDR3 DNA reads TGTGCCAGCAGCTCGGGACAGGGGGTGAGAGAGCAGTTCTTC. Its protein product is CASSSGQGVREQFF.

Note on this clone: This sequence is one base from a far larger clone and is likely a read error. The sample contains more than one DNA sequence encoding this CDR3. The rearrangement joins TRBV5-4 to TRBJ2-6, with D tentatively TRBD2 (7 bases). V lost 1 base, J lost 1 base, and 15 bases lay in between. CDR1 is SGHNT and CDR2 is YYREEE in the germline V gene (reference sequence). The CDR3 covers 18 residues. This chain's CDR3 is CASSLFRGAESGANVLTF. In DNA form, the CDR3 reads TGTGCCAGCAGCTTGTTCCGGGGGGCTGAATCTGGGGCCAACGTCCTGACTTTC.

This clone was detected ten times or more. The chain recombines TRBV6-1 with TRBJ1-4, with unresolved D. V was pared by 2 bases and J by 4 bases, with 8 bases between. Per the germline V gene, CDR1 is MNHNS and CDR2 is SASEGT. There are 14 residues in the CDR3. CDR3 in DNA: TGTGCCAGCAGTGAAAGCCGGAATAATGAAAAACTGTTTTTT. Residues: CASSESRNNEKLFF.

The chain uses TRBV19 and TRBJ1-4; D gene unclear. CDR3 length: 14 amino acids. Trimming removed 5 bases from V and 3 bases from J, with 10 bases in between. CDR1 is LNHDA and CDR2 is SQIVND in the germline V gene (reference sequence). CDR3 region: CASSSWGANEKLFF. The CDR3 DNA reads as TGTGCCAGTAGTTCCTGGGGAGCTAATGAAAAACTGTTTTTT.

The V call is TRBV7-6, the J call TRBJ2-5; possible D gene TRBD1, 7 bases. Germline V lookup: CDR1 SGHVS, CDR2 FNYEAQ. V was shortened by 0 bases and J by 10 bases, with 30 bases between the two germline ends. This CDR3 has 19 amino acids. CDR3 protein: CASSLALWDSRRRRGGQYF. The CDR3, as DNA: TGTGCCAGCAGCTTAGCGCTTTGGGACAGCCGCCGGAGGAGGGGTGGCCAGTACTTC. The variable domain in full, completed from reference TRBV7-6 and TRBJ2-5, reads GAGVSQSPRYKVTKRGQDVALRCDPISGHVSLYWYRQALGQGPEFLTYFNYEAQQDKSGLPNDRFSAERPEGSISTLTIQRTEQRDSAMYRCASSLALWDSRRRRGGQYFGPGTRLLVL.

With regard to this clone: Only one base separates this from a far larger clonotype, so it likely reflects a read error. The chain combines TRBV29-1 with TRBJ1-2, with D unresolved. This CDR3 comprises 15 residues. The germline CDR1 and CDR2 sequences are SQVTM and ANQGSEA. V lost 1 base and J lost 3, with 15 bases in between. This CDR3 is CSVEVLGRGYYGYTF. In nucleotides, the CDR3 is TGCAGCGTTGAAGTATTAGGGCGGGGATACTATGGCTACACCTTC.

Turning to this clone: This sequence is one base from a far larger clone and is likely a read error. Other DNA sequences from this sample encode an identical CDR3 as well. The chain links TRBV30 to TRBJ1-2, with a weak D call TRBD1 (5 bases). Germline CDR1 GTSNPN, CDR2 SVGIG (reference sequence). Between the trimmed V and J ends, which lost 2 bases and 11 bases, there was a span of 12 bases. The CDR3 runs 11 residues. Here the CDR3 reads CAWSQGSGYTF. DNA for the CDR3: TGTGCCTGGAGTCAGGGATCCGGATACACCTTC.

Only one count was recorded for this clone. The chain couples TRBV4-2 to TRBJ2-2; possibly TRBD2 for D (5 bases). V gave up 0 bases and J gave up 4 bases, with 9 bases separating them. The CDR3 spans 15 residues. Germline V gene lookup returns CDR1 LGHNA and CDR2 YNFKEQ. The CDR3 coding sequence is TGTGCCAGCAGCCAAGATCGGCGGGTCACCGGGGAGCTGTTTTTT. Protein sequence: CASSQDRRVTGELFF.

J is TRBJ2-2 and V is TRBV5-1; no reliable D call. Germline CDR1 reads SGHRS; CDR2 reads YFSETQ. Trimming took 3 bases from V and 3 from J, leaving 6 bases between them. This CDR3 has 13 residues. The CDR3: CASSSEYTGELFF. Here the CDR3 DNA reads TGCGCCAGCAGCTCAGAATACACCGGGGAGCTGTTTTTT.

This chain uses TRBV30 with TRBJ2-7; D perhaps matches TRBD2 (6 bases). Trimming removed 4 bases from V and 0 bases from J, with 16 bases in between. There are 15 residues in the CDR3. CDR1 is GTSNPN, CDR2 SVGIG, per germline (reference sequence). The chain's CDR3 is CAWKWLGGYSYEQYF. CDR3 in DNA: TGTGCCTGGAAATGGTTGGGGGGTTACTCCTACGAGCAGTACTTC.

This clone was detected once. The rearrangement uses TRBV29-1 and TRBJ1-1; D may be TRBD1 (5 bases). The ends were cut back, 8 bases at V and 3 bases at J, with 13 bases in the middle. Per the germline V gene, CDR1 is SQVTM and CDR2 is ANQGSEA. This CDR3 comprises 12 residues. As DNA, the CDR3 is TGCAGCACCGGCTCGGGGCACACTGAAGCTTTCTTT. This sequence encodes CSTGSGHTEAFF.

The chain carries TRBV18 and TRBJ2-3; possible D gene TRBD2, 5 bases. V lost 6 bases, J lost 6 bases, and 16 bases lay in between. There are 14 residues in the CDR3. Germline CDR1 and CDR2: KGHSH and LQKENI. The CDR3 is CASSGSPPTDTQYF. The CDR3 DNA sequence: TGTGCCAGCTCGGGGAGTCCTCCCACGGATACGCAGTATTTT.